This T cell receptor (beta chain) appears in the sequencing data of a study of CD4+ T cells in melanoma. Study-wide results and limits: Neoantigen-specific CD4+ T cells in melanoma reportedly had diverse differentiation states. A reported correlation linked neoantigen-specific CD4+ T cells to CD8+, macrophage and B cell function.

Profiled with immunoSEQ multiplex PCR; TCRdb holds only in-frame clones, not every one. The table lists 9,500 to 10,000 clones, roughly two thirds of them singletons. This CDR3 is built from 14 residues. Germline loops: CDR1 LNHDA, CDR2 SQIVND (reference sequence). The V and J ends lost 10 bases and 0 bases respectively, with 13 bases between them. Regarding this clone: Its antigen is unknown.

This sequence originates from a human donor with melanoma. The sequencing sample was made of cells from a culture (not recorded whether cultured in vitro). The chain employs TRBV19 and TRBJ2-1; tentative D call: TRBD2 (6 bases). The CDR3 region has the DNA TGTGCCATCGGGGGATCCAGCTCCTACAATGAGCAGTTCTTC. Translating gives CAIGGSSSYNEQFF.